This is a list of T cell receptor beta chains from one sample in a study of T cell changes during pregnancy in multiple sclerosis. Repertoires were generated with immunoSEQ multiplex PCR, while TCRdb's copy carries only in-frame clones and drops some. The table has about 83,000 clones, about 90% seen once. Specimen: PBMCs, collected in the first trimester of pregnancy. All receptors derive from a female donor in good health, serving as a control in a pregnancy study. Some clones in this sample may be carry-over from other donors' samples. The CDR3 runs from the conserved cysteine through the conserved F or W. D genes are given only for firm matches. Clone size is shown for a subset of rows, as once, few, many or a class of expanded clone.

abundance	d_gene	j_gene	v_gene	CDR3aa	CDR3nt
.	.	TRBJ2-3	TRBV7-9	CASSFLGVADSTDTQYF	TGTGCCAGCAGCTTTTTGGGAGTAGCGGACAGCACAGATACGCAGTATTTT
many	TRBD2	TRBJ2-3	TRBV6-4	CASSDSAGGSTDTQYF	TGTGCCAGCAGTGACTCCGCGGGAGGGAGCACAGATACGCAGTATTTT
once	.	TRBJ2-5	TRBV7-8	CASRRRAETQYF	TGTGCCAGCCGTAGGCGGGCTGAGACCCAGTACTTC
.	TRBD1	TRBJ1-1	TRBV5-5	CASSSGTGVNTEAFF	TGTGCCAGCAGCTCCGGGACAGGGGTGAACACTGAAGCTTTCTTT
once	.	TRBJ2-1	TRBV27	CASIGREAYNEQFF	TGTGCCAGCATCGGCAGGGAGGCCTACAATGAGCAGTTCTTC
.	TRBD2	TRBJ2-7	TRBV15	CATSARSSGNSEQYF	TGTGCCACCAGCGCCCGGTCTAGCGGGAACAGTGAGCAGTACTTC
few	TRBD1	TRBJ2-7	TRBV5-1	CASSITGQNYEQYF	TGCGCCAGCAGCATCACGGGACAGAACTACGAGCAGTACTTC
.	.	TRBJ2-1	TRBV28	CASSLSQGSYNEQFF	TGTGCCAGCAGTTTATCCCAGGGATCCTACAATGAGCAGTTCTTC
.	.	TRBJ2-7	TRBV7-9	CASSVKEGYEQYF	TGTGCCAGCAGCGTGAAGGAGGGCTACGAGCAGTACTTC
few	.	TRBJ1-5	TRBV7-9	CASSFAGSNQPQHF	TGTGCCAGCAGCTTCGCGGGTAGCAATCAGCCCCAGCATTTT
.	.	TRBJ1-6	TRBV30	CAWTLDNYNSPLHF	TGTGCCTGGACTTTGGACAATTATAATTCACCCCTCCACTTT
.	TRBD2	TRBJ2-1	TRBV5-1	CASSLGTSGYNEQFF	TGCGCCAGCAGCTTGGGGACTAGCGGGTACAATGAGCAGTTCTTC
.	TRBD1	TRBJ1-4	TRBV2	CASGGTVQNEKLFF	TGTGCCAGCGGGGGGACAGTCCAAAATGAAAAACTGTTTTTT
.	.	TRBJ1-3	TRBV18	CASSPGRQSGNTIYF	TGTGCCAGCTCACCCGGGCGACAGAGCGGAAACACCATATATTTT
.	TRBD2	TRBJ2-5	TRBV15	CATSRLAGGETQYF	TGTGCCACCAGCAGACTAGCGGGGGGGGAGACCCAGTACTTC
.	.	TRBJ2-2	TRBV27	CASRRLSGVSNTGELFF	TGTGCCAGCCGACGACTAAGCGGAGTATCGAACACCGGGGAGCTGTTTTTT
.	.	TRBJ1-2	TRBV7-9	CASSQLQGTYGYTF	TGTGCCAGCAGCCAACTACAGGGCACCTATGGCTACACCTTC
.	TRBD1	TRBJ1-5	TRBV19	CASSRTGLGNQPQHF	TGTGCCAGTAGCCGGACAGGGTTGGGCAATCAGCCCCAGCATTTT
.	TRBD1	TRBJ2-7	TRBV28	CASGGTGGFYEQYF	TGTGCCAGCGGAGGGACAGGGGGCTTTTACGAGCAGTACTTC
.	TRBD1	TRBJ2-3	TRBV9	CASSPRTGLDTQYF	TGTGCCAGCAGCCCGAGGACAGGGCTGGATACGCAGTATTTT